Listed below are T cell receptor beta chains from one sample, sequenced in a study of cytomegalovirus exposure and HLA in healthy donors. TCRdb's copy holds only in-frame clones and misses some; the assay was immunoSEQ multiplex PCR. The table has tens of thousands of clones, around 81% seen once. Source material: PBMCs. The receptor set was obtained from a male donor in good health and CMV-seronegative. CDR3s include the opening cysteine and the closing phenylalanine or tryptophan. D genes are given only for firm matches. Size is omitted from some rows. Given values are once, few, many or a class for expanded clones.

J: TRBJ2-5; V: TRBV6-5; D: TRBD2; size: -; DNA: TGTGCCAGCAGTTACGCGCCCCCGGGACTACAAGAGACCCAGTACTTC; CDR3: CASSYAPPGLQETQYF
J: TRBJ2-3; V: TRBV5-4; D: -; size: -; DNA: TGTGCCAGCAGCTTGGGAGGGACATCCTTCACAGATACGCAGTATTTT; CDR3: CASSLGGTSFTDTQYF
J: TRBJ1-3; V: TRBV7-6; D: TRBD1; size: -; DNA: TGTGCCAGCAGCCCACCAGGGGGTGGAAACACCATATATTTT; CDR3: CASSPPGGGNTIYF
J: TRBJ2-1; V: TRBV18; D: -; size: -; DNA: TGTGCCAGCTCACCACCGAGGCAGACCCTGATTCGTCGGTATTACAATGAGCAGTTCTTC; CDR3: CASSPPRQTLIRRYYNEQFF
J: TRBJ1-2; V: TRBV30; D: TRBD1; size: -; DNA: TGTGCCTGGAGTGTGGGGACAGCGCCTAACTATGGCTACACCTTC; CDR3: CAWSVGTAPNYGYTF
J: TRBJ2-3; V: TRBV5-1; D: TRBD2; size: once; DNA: TGCGCCAGCAGCTTGCTAAGTAGCGGGGTCCTCACAGATACGCAGTATTTT; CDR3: CASSLLSSGVLTDTQYF
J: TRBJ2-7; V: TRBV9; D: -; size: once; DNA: TGTGCCAGCAGCGTAGACTGGACAGCCTACGAGCAGTACTTC; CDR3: CASSVDWTAYEQYF
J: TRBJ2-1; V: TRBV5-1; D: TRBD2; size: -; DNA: TGCGCCAGCAGCTTGGGGAGCGGGGGGGCCTACAATGAGCAGTTCTTC; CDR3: CASSLGSGGAYNEQFF
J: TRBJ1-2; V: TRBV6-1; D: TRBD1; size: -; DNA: TGTGCCAGCAGTGAACTCCTCGGGACAGGGGGCGCGGGGTATGGCTACACCTTC; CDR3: CASSELLGTGGAGYGYTF
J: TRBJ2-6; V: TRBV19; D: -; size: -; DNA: TGTGCCAGTAACAGTGGGGCCAACGTCCTGACTTTC; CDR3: CASNSGANVLTF
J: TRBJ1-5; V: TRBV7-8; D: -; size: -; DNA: TGTGCCAGCAGCTTGGGGCCGAATAGCAATCAGCCCCAGCATTTT; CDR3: CASSLGPNSNQPQHF
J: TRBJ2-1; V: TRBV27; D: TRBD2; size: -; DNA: TGTGCCAGCAGTTTATGGGCGGGGGGCCAACCTGGGCAGTTCTTC; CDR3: CASSLWAGGQPGQFF
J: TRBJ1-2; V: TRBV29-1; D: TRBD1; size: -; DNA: TGCAGCGTTGCTCCAGGGGGGAGTGTTAGTGGCTACACCTTC; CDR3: CSVAPGGSVSGYTF
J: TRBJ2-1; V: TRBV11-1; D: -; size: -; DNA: TGTGCCAGCAGCCGCGTCAGCGATGAGCAGTTCTTC; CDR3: CASSRVSDEQFF
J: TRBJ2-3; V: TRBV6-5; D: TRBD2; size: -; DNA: TGTGCCAGCAGTCCCCGGGGGGGCTTCACAGATACGCAGTATTTT; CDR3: CASSPRGGFTDTQYF
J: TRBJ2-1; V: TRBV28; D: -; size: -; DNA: TGTGCCAGCAGTTTACGGAGCTCCTACAATGAGCAGTTCTTC; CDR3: CASSLRSSYNEQFF
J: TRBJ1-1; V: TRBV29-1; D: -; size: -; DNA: TGCAGCGCCCGACAGCTACCTTCTGAAGCTTTCTTT; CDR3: CSARQLPSEAFF
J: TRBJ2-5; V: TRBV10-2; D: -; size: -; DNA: TGCGCCAGCGGCGGGGTCCAAGAGACCCAGTACTTC; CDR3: CASGGVQETQYF
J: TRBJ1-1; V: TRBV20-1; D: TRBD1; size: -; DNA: TGCAGTGCTGGACTGACAGGGGGAGCTTTCTTT; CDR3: CSAGLTGGAFF
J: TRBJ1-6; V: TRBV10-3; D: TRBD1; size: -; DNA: TGTGCCACAGGGGACAGGGGGTACTCCTATAATTCACCCCTCCACTTT; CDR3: CATGDRGYSYNSPLHF
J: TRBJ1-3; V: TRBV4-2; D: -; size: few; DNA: TGTGCCAGCGTCCCCAGCTCTGGAAACACCATATATTTT; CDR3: CASVPSSGNTIYF
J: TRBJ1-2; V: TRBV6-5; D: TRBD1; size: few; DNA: TGTGCCAGCAGCCGACAGGGAGATCACTATGGCTACACCTTC; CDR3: CASSRQGDHYGYTF
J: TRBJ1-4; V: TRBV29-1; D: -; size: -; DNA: TGCAGCGTGCTCAGGGAGGCCGGGGAAAAACTGTTTTTT; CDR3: CSVLREAGEKLFF
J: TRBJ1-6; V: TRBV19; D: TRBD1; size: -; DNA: TGTGCCAGCCTGGACAGGGTCAACTCACCCCTCCACTTT; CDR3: CASLDRVNSPLHF
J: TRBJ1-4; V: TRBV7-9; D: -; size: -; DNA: TGTGCCAGCAGCCCGATGGGGGGTGCAACTAATGAAAAACTGTTTTTT; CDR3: CASSPMGGATNEKLFF
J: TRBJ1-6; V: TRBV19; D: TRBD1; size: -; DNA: TGTGCCAGTAGTACGAGGACAGGGGAATCACCCCTCCACTTT; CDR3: CASSTRTGESPLHF
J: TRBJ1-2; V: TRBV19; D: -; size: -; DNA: TGTGCCAGTAGGCACCACAAGGAGGGCTACACCTTC; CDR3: CASRHHKEGYTF
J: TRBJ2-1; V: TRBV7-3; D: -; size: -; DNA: TGTGCCAGCAGCTTAAAAGCCGCTGATGAGCAGTTCTTC; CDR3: CASSLKAADEQFF
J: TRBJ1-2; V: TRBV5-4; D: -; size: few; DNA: TGTGCCAGCAGCCCCACAGCTAACTATGGCTACACCTTC; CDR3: CASSPTANYGYTF
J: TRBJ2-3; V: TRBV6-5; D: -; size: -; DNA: TGTGCCAGCAGATTTCGTCCTAGCACAGATACGCAGTATTTT; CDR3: CASRFRPSTDTQYF
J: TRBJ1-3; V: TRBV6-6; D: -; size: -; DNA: TGTGCCAGCAGGAGGATGGGGGCCTCTGGAAACACCATATATTTT; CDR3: CASRRMGASGNTIYF
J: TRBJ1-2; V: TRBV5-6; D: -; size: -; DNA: TGTGCCAGCAGCGTGCAGACAACCCCTAACTATGGCTACACCTTC; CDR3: CASSVQTTPNYGYTF
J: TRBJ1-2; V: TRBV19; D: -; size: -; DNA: TGTGCCAGTACCGGTAGGGGCCCGACCTATGGCTACACCTTC; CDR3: CASTGRGPTYGYTF
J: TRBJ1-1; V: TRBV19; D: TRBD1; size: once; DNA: TGTGCCAGTAGTCCAACAGGGGCGACTGAAGCTTTCTTT; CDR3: CASSPTGATEAFF
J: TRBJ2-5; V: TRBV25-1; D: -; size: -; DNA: TGTGCCAGCACTCCGCTTAGCGGCCAAGAGACCCAGTACTTC; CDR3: CASTPLSGQETQYF
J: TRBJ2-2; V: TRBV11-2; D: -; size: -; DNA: TGTGCCAGCAGCCCCCGGAGACTAGAGAACACCGGGGAGCTGTTTTTT; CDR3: CASSPRRLENTGELFF
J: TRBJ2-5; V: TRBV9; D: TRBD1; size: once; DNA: TGTGCCAGCAGCGAAGGACAGGGACGAGAGACCCAGTACTTC; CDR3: CASSEGQGRETQYF
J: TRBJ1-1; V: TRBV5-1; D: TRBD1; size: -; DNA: TGCGCCAGCAGCAATGGACAGGGGGCCCTGAACACTGAAGCTTTCTTT; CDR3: CASSNGQGALNTEAFF
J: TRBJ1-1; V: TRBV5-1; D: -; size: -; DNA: TGCGCCAGCAGCTTGAGTAGGGGGGGCACTGAAGCTTTCTTT; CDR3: CASSLSRGGTEAFF
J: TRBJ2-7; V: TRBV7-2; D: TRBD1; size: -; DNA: TGTGCCAGCAGTACCGCGGGACAGGCCTACGAGCAGTACTTC; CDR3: CASSTAGQAYEQYF
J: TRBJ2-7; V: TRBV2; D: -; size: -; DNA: TGTGCCAGCAGTGTAGGAGGCCACTCCTACGAGCAGTACTTC; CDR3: CASSVGGHSYEQYF
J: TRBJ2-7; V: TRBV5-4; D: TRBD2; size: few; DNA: TGTGCCAGCAGCCCCACGGGGGGGGACGAGCAGTACTTC; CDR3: CASSPTGGDEQYF
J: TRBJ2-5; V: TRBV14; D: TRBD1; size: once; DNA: TGTGCCAGCAGTCGTCTCAGGGGACAGCAAGAGACCCAGTACTTC; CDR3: CASSRLRGQQETQYF
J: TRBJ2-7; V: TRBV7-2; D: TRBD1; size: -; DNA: TGTGCCAGCAGGAAAGCGGGACAGGGACTCGCCCACGAGCAGTACTTC; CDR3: CASRKAGQGLAHEQYF
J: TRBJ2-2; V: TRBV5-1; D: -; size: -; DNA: TGCGCCAGCAGCTTGGCAGGGGAAGCCGACACCGGGGAGCTGTTTTTT; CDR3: CASSLAGEADTGELFF
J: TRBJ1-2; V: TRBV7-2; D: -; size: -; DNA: TGTGCCAGCAGCAAAAGATCAGGGGCTGGGGCAAACTATGGCTACACCTTC; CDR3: CASSKRSGAGANYGYTF
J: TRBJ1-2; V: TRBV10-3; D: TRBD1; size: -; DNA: TGTGCCATCAGTGACCTTACGGGACAGGGGATTAGGTATGGCTACACCTTC; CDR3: CAISDLTGQGIRYGYTF
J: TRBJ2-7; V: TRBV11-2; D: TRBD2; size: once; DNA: TGTGCCAGCAGCTCTCATTCGACTAGCGGGGCCTACGAGCAGTACTTC; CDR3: CASSSHSTSGAYEQYF
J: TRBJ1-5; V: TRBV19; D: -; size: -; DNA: TGTGCCAGTAGTGGAAGGACTCCGAACAATCAGCCCCAGCATTTT; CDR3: CASSGRTPNNQPQHF
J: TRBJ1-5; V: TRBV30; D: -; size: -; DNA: TGTGCCTGGAGTGTCGGGGGACTTAACAGCAATCAGCCCCAGCATTTT; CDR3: CAWSVGGLNSNQPQHF
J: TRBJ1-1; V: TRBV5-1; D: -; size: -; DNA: TGCGCCAGCAGAGCGGGGAACACTGAAGCTTTCTTT; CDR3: CASRAGNTEAFF